Listed here is a single TCR beta chain. Its target is not known. This sample also contains other DNA sequences that code for the same CDR3. The CDR3 has 18 amino acids. Trimming took off 2 bases at V and 0 bases at J, with 14 bases between the two ends. The germline gives CDR1 MNHNS, CDR2 SASEGT. The entry originates in a study of cytomegalovirus exposure and HLA in healthy donors. General study points: A later analysis revealed that TCR association rates differed between HLA loci, peaking at DRB1 and bottoming out at HLA-C.

PCR amplification relied on 60 Vbeta primers (plus 13 Jbeta primers). TCRdb keeps only in-frame clones here, not all; method: immunoSEQ multiplex PCR. The data show 90,000 to 100,000 clones, with around four fifths seen just once and around 3.2% held by the top ten. The sample consisted of PBMCs. The rearrangement uses TRBV6-1 and TRBJ2-6, with no clear D. The TCR comes from a woman in her 40s in good health and CMV-seronegative. The CDR3 region has the DNA TGTGCCAGCAGTGAAAGGCCAGCGATAGCCTCTGGGGCCAACGTCCTGACTTTC. Translation: CASSERPAIASGANVLTF.